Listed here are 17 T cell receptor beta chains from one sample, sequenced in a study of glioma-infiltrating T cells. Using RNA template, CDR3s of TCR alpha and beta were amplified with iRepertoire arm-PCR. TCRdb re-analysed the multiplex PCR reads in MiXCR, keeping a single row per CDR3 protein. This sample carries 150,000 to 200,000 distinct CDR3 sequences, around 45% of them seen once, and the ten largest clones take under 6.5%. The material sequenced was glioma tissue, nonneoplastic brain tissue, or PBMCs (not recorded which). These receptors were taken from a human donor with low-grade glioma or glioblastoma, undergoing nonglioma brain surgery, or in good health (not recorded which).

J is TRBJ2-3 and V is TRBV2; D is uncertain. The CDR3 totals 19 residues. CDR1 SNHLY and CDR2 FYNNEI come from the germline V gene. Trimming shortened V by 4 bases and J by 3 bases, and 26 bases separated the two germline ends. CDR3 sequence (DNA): TGTGCCAGCAGTGTTCCGTTAGGGCGACACACCCGTAGAACAGATACGCAGTATTTT. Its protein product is CASSVPLGRHTRRTDTQYF. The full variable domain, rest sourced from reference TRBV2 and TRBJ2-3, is EPEVTQTPSHQVTQMGQEVILRCVPISNHLYFYWYRQILGQKVEFLVSFYNNEISEKSEIFDDQFSVERPDGSNFTLKIRSTKLEDSAMYFCASSVPLGRHTRRTDTQYFGPGTRLTVL.

CDR3 sequence reads: CASSERARETQYF. CDR3 in DNA: TGTGCCAGCAGCGAGAGGGCCCGGGAGACCCAGTACTTC. The chain uses TRBV2 and TRBJ2-5; D is perhaps TRBD2 (5 bases). Germline CDR1 is SNHLY and CDR2 is FYNNEI. The V gene lost 6 bases and the J gene lost 5 bases, with 13 bases spanning the gap. The CDR3 spans 13 residues.

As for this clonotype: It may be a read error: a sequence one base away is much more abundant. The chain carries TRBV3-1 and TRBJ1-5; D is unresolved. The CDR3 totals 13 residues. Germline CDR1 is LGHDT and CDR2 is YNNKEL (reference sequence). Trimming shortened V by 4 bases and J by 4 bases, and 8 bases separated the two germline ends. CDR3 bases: TGTGCCAGCAGCCTAGACACAAATCAGCCCCAGCATTTT. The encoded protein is CASSLDTNQPQHF.

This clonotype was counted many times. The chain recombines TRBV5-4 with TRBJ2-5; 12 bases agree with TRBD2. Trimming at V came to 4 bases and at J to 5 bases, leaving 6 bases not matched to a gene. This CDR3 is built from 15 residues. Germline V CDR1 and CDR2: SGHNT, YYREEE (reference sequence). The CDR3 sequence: CASSPTSGSHETQYF. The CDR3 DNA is TGTGCCAGCAGCCCGACTAGCGGGAGTCACGAGACCCAGTACTTC.

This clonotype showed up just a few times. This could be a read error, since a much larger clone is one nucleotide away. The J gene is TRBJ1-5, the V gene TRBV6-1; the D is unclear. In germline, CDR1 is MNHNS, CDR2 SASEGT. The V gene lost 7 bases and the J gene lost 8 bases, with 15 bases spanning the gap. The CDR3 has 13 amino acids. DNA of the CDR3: TGTGCCAGCAAAGGCCTAGGGAATAAGCCCCAGCATTTT. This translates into CASKGLGNKPQHF.

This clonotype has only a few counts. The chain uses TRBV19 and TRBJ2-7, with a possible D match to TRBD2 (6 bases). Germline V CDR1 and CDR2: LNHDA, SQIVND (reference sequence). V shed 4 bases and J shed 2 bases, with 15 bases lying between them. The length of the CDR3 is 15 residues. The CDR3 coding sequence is TGTGCCAGTAGTAGGTGGAGGGACGACGCCTACGAGCAGTACTTC. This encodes CASSRWRDDAYEQYF.

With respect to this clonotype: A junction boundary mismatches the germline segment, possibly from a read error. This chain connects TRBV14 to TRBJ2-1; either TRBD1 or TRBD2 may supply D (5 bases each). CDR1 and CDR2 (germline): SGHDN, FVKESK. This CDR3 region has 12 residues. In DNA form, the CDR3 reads TGTCCCAGCAGCCCTGGGGGTAATGAGCAGTTCTTC. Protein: CPSSPGGNEQFF.

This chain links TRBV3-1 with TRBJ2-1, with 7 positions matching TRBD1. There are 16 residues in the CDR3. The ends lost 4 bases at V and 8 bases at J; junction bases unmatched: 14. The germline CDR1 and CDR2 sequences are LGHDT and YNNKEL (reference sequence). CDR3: CASSPSHDRVWDEQFF. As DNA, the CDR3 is TGTGCCAGCAGCCCAAGTCACGACAGGGTCTGGGATGAGCAGTTCTTC.

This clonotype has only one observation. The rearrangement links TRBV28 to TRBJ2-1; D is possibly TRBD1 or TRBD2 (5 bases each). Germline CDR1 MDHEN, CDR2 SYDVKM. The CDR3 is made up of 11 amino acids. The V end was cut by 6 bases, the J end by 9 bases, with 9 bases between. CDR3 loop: CASRKRGEQFF. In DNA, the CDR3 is TGTGCCAGCAGGAAGAGGGGTGAGCAGTTCTTC. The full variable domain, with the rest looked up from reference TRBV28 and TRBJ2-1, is DVKVTQSSRYLVKRTGEKVFLECVQDMDHENMFWYRQDPGLGLRLIYFSYDVKMKEKGDIPEGYSVSREKKERFSLILESASTNQTSMYLCASRKRGEQFFGPGTRLTVL.

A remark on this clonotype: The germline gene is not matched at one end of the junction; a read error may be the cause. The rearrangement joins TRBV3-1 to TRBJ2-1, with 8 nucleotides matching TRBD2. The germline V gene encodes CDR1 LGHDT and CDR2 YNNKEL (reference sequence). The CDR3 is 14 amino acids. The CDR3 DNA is TGTGCCAGCAGCCCGCCGCGGGGGGTGAATGAGAAGTTCTTC. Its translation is CASSPPRGVNEKFF.

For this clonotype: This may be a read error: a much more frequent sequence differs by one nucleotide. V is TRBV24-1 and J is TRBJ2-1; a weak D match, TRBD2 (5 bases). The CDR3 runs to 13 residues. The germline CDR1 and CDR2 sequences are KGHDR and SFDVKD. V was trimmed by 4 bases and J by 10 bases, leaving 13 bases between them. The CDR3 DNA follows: TGTGCCACCAGTGAAAGCCCCTCGGGGGAGCAGTTCTTC. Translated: CATSESPSGEQFF.

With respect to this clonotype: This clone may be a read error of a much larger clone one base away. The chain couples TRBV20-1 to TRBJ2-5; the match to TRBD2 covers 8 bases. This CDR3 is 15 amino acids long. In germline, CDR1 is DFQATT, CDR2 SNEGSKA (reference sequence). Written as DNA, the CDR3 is TGCAGTTCTAGTTTTCCCGGGACTAGTATCGAGACCCAGTACTTC. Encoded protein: CSSSFPGTSIETQYF.

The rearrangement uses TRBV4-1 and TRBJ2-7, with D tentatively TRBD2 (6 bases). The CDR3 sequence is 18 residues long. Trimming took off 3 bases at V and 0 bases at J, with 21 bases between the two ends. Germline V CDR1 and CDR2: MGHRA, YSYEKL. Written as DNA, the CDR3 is TGCGCCAGCAGCCACCCCGCGGGAACGAGCGTCCCCTCCTACGAGCAGTACTTC. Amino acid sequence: CASSHPAGTSVPSYEQYF.

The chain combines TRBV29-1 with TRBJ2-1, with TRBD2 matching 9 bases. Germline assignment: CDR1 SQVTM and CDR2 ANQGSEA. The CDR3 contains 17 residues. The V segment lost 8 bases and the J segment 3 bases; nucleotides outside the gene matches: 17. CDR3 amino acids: CSPLPRASGIIYNEQFF. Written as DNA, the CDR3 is TGCAGCCCCCTCCCTAGGGCTAGCGGGATTATCTACAATGAGCAGTTCTTC.

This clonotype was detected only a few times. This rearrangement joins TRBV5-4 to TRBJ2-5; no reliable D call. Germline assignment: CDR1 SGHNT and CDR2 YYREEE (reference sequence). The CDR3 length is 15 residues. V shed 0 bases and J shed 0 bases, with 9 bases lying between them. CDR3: CASSLEASNQETQYF. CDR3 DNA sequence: TGTGCCAGCAGCTTGGAGGCATCTAACCAAGAGACCCAGTACTTC. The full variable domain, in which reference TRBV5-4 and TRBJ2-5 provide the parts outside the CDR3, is ETGVTQSPTHLIKTRGQQVTLRCSSQSGHNTVSWYQQALGQGPQFIFQYYREEENGRGNFPPRFSGLQFPNYSSELNVNALELDDSALYLCASSLEASNQETQYFGPGTRLLVL.

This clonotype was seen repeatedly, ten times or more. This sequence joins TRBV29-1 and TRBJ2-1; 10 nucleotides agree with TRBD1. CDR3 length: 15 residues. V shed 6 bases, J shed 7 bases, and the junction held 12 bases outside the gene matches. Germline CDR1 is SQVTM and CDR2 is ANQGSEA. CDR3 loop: CSVGQGTGDRNEQFF. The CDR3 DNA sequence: TGCAGCGTAGGACAGGGGACAGGGGACAGGAATGAGCAGTTCTTC.

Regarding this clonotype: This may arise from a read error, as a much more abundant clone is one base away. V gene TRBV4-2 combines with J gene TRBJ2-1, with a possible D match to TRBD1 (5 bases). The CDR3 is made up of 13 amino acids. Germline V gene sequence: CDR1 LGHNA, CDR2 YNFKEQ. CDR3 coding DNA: TGTGCCAGCAGCCAAGACTGGGGCAATGGGCAGTTCTTC. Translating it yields CASSQDWGNGQFF.